Presented here are 9 T cell receptor beta chains from one specimen sequenced in a study of cytomegalovirus exposure and HLA in healthy donors. PCR used 60 Vbeta primers and 13 Jbeta primers. The table came from immunoSEQ multiplex PCR; TCRdb's copy has only in-frame clones and leaves some out. The repertoire holds under 200,000 clones, about three quarters seen once, with 1.5% in the top ten. Sequencing was performed on PBMCs. These receptors originate from a girl between 10 and 17 years old in good health and CMV-seronegative.

The rearrangement joins TRBV19 to TRBJ1-1, with D possibly matching TRBD1 (6 bases). Trimming stripped 3 bases from V and 0 bases from J, with 8 bases between. Germline-derived CDR1 and CDR2 are LNHDA and SQIVND (reference sequence). This CDR3 region has 14 residues. The CDR3 spells CASSMQGLNTEAFF. CDR3 DNA: TGTGCCAGTAGTATGCAGGGGTTGAACACTGAAGCTTTCTTT.

This clone was detected only a few times. The chain combines TRBV28 with TRBJ2-5, with TRBD2 matching over 8 bases. V dropped 7 bases and J dropped 5; count of bases not matched to a gene: 9. This CDR3 region has 14 residues. CDR1 is MDHEN and CDR2 is SYDVKM in the germline V gene. The CDR3 sequence is CASTSRGGRETQYF. The CDR3 bases are TGTGCCAGCACTTCACGGGGGGGGAGGGAGACCCAGTACTTC.

J is TRBJ1-6 and V is TRBV28; D is possibly TRBD1 (5 bases). V was pared by 7 bases and J by 6 bases, with 19 bases between. The CDR3 is made up of 16 amino acids. The germline V gene encodes CDR1 MDHEN and CDR2 SYDVKM. In DNA, the CDR3 is TGTGCCAGCACCCCGTTCTTTCGGGGGGGTAATTCACCCCTCCACTTT. Translated: CASTPFFRGGNSPLHF.

The chain employs TRBV5-1 and TRBJ1-1; no definite D call. Trimming left V 0 bases short and J 3 bases short, with 9 bases between. Germline-derived CDR1 and CDR2 are SGHRS and YFSETQ. The CDR3 extends over 14 amino acids. The DNA for the CDR3 is TGCGCCAGCAGCTTGGACCGATTAGACACTGAAGCTTTCTTT. It translates to CASSLDRLDTEAFF.

The chain uses TRBV9 and TRBJ2-7; the match to TRBD2 covers 14 bases. The V gene's germline CDR1 is SGDLS and CDR2 YYNGEE. Trimming took 3 bases from V and 2 from J; bases not matched to a gene: 1. The CDR3 has 15 amino acids. The CDR3 coding sequence is TGTGCCAGCAGCGAGACTAGCGGGGGGGCCTACGAGCAGTACTTC. Its translation is CASSETSGGAYEQYF.

CDR3 residues: CASTQGLPSPLHF. CDR3 DNA sequence: TGTGCCAGCACGCAGGGGCTCCCTTCACCCCTCCACTTT. The chain combines TRBV6-5 with TRBJ1-6; TRBD1 might be the D (6 bases). Germline assignment: CDR1 MNHEY and CDR2 SVGAGI. The CDR3 sequence is 13 residues long. V lost 7 bases and J lost 9, with 13 bases in between.

This clone came up a few times. The V call is TRBV18, the J call TRBJ2-5; a weak D match, TRBD1 (6 bases). Germline CDR1 KGHSH, CDR2 LQKENI. Between the trimmed V and J ends, which lost 3 bases and 4 bases, there was a span of 9 bases. The CDR3 spans 13 residues. The CDR3 spells CASSPPRGETQYF. The CDR3 region has the DNA TGTGCCAGCTCACCGCCCAGGGGAGAGACCCAGTACTTC.

This clone turned up a few times. The chain employs TRBV6-5 and TRBJ2-7; a weak D match, TRBD1 (5 bases). Trimming removed 3 bases from V and 5 bases from J, with 14 bases in between. The CDR3 sequence is 14 residues long. Germline CDR1 reads MNHEY; CDR2 reads SVGAGI. CDR3 sequence reads: CASSYVQASNEQYF. For the CDR3, the DNA is TGTGCCAGCAGTTATGTACAGGCGTCGAACGAGCAGTACTTC.

The chain links TRBV6-1 to TRBJ1-1, with no clear D. The V end was cut by 3 bases, the J end by 7 bases, with 18 bases between. Germline values: CDR1 MNHNS, CDR2 SASEGT. This CDR3 is built from 15 residues. For the CDR3, the DNA is TGTGCCAGCAGTGACCCCCCTTACGGGTCGGATGAAGCTTTCTTT. Translating gives CASSDPPYGSDEAFF.